Following are 10 T cell receptor beta chains from one sample sequenced in a study of shared clonotypes between healthy human individuals. The naive CD8 population came from CD45RO-negative cells selected for CCR7, without terminally differentiated effector memory CD45RA+ cells. Clones were sequenced by immunoSEQ multiplex PCR, and TCRdb holds only the in-frame ones, with some missing. The table lists just over 2,000,000 clones, over 85% of them singletons. The specimen sequenced was naive CD8+ T cells sorted from blood. Every receptor here comes from a man aged 18-30 years in good health.

The genes are TRBV9 and TRBJ2-7, with D possibly called TRBD1 or TRBD2 (5 bases each). V lost 3 bases to trimming and J lost 5 bases, with 21 bases between them. CDR3 length: 16 residues. Looked up from germline, CDR1 is SGDLS and CDR2 is YYNGEE. CDR3 sequence: CASSDGTGSGRNEQYF. The CDR3 nucleotides are TGTGCCAGCAGCGATGGGACGGGCTCGGGAAGGAACGAGCAGTACTTC. The full variable domain, in which reference TRBV9 and TRBJ2-7 provide the parts outside the CDR3, is DSGVTQTPKHLITATGQRVTLRCSPRSGDLSVYWYQQSLDQGLQFLIQYYNGEERAKGNILERFSAQQFPDLHSELNLSSLELGDSALYFCASSDGTGSGRNEQYFGPGTRLTVT.

The chain is built from TRBV11-2 and TRBJ2-7; the D gene is possibly TRBD2 (6 bases). In germline, CDR1 is SGHAT, CDR2 FQNNGV. The V end was cut by 8 bases, the J end by 1 base, with 9 bases between. The CDR3 consists of 12 residues. CDR3 residues: CASGGESYEQYF. CDR3 bases: TGTGCCAGCGGCGGGGAATCCTACGAGCAGTACTTC. The full variable domain, rest sourced from reference TRBV11-2 and TRBJ2-7, is EAGVAQSPRYKIIEKRQSVAFWCNPISGHATLYWYQQILGQGPKLLIQFQNNGVVDDSQLPKDRFSAERLKGVDSTLKIQPAKLEDSAVYLCASGGESYEQYFGPGTRLTVT.

CDR3: CASSLSRSTEAFF. CDR3 DNA: TGCGCCAGCAGTCTATCCAGATCCACTGAAGCTTTCTTT. V gene TRBV10-2 combines with J gene TRBJ1-1; unclear D gene. The CDR3 runs 13 residues. Germline V gene sequence: CDR1 WSHSY, CDR2 SAAADI. V lost 5 bases to trimming and J lost 4 bases, with 11 bases between them.

The rearrangement links TRBV18 to TRBJ2-2, with D possibly TRBD1 on 5 matching bases. Germline CDR1 and CDR2: KGHSH and LQKENI. This CDR3 is built from 17 residues. Trimming cost V 1 base and J 0 bases, with 12 bases left between them. The CDR3 nucleotides are TGTGCCAGCTCACCACTTCCAGGGAACGCGAACACCGGGGAGCTGTTTTTT. Amino acids: CASSPLPGNANTGELFF.

The V and J genes are TRBV6-1 and TRBJ2-5; perhaps D is TRBD1 or TRBD2 (6 bases each). The assigned J gene may be wrong: the sequence end matches TRBJ2-7 better. In germline, CDR1 is MNHNS, CDR2 SASEGT. This CDR3 region has 15 residues. CDR3 amino acids: CASSDGRGLRNEQYF. CDR3 nucleotides: TGTGCCAGCAGTGATGGCCGGGGGCTGAGGAACGAGCAGTACTTC.

The chain employs TRBV28 and TRBJ2-7, with D possibly TRBD2 on 5 matching bases. This CDR3 has 12 amino acids. Germline CDR1 MDHEN, CDR2 SYDVKM. With 5 bases removed from V and 7 bases from J, the gap between germline ends came to 12 bases. For the CDR3, the DNA is TGTGCCAGCAGTACCCGGCCGGGGGAGCAGTACTTC. The encoded protein is CASSTRPGEQYF.

The chain combines TRBV6-1 with TRBJ1-1, with D uncertain. Germline lookup yields CDR1 MNHNS and CDR2 SASEGT. With 1 base removed from V and 4 bases from J, the gap between germline ends came to 10 bases. The CDR3 runs 14 residues. CDR3 amino acids: CASSEGPSGTEAFF. Written as DNA, the CDR3 is TGTGCCAGCAGTGAAGGGCCATCGGGCACTGAAGCTTTCTTT.

The chain joins TRBV28 to TRBJ1-5; D remains unclear. The CDR3 is 15 amino acids. V was shortened by 5 bases and J by 5 bases, with 16 bases between the two germline ends. Germline CDR1 is MDHEN and CDR2 is SYDVKM. This chain's CDR3 is CASSLVVGFHQPQHF. CDR3 in DNA: TGTGCCAGCAGTCTTGTAGTAGGGTTTCATCAGCCCCAGCATTTT.

The chain has TRBV27 and TRBJ2-6; D gene ambiguous. V was shortened by 5 bases and J by 0 bases, with 11 bases between the two germline ends. The CDR3 runs to 16 residues. Germline values: CDR1 MNHEY, CDR2 SMNVEV (reference sequence). The CDR3 DNA follows: TGTGCCAGCAGTGGGCTAGTCTCCTCTGGGGCCAACGTCCTGACTTTC. It translates to CASSGLVSSGANVLTF.

The chain carries TRBV7-2 and TRBJ2-1, with D uncertain. The germline gives CDR1 SGHTA, CDR2 FQGNSA. The CDR3 loop spans 12 amino acids. V shed 1 base and J shed 5 bases, with 3 bases lying between them. The CDR3 region has the DNA TGTGCCAGCAGCTTAGGACACAATGAGCAGTTCTTC. Amino acids: CASSLGHNEQFF.